The 8 T cell receptor beta chains reported below all come from one sample, sequenced in a study of T cell responses to AZD1222 COVID-19 vaccine. Sequenced by immunoSEQ multiplex PCR; TCRdb stores in-frame clones only, minus some. The sample lists approximately 150,000 clones, 87% seen once, with roughly 2.5% in the top ten. The sequencing used peripheral blood, collected on day 0 of AZD1222 vaccination. The source of these receptors is an adult in good health.

The V gene is TRBV6-1, the J gene TRBJ2-5; D not resolved. The germline V and J ends were trimmed by 3 bases and 0 bases, with 14 bases remaining between them. Germline V gives CDR1 MNHNS, CDR2 SASEGT. This CDR3 spans 16 amino acids. CDR3 DNA sequence: TGTGCCAGCAGTGAGGGTTGGGCATTGAACCAAGAGACCCAGTACTTC. As protein: CASSEGWALNQETQYF.

The chain recombines TRBV7-9 with TRBJ1-2; the match to TRBD1 covers 7 bases. V gave up 3 bases and J gave up 7 bases; unmatched junction bases: 8. CDR1 and CDR2 (germline): SEHNR, FQNEAQ (reference sequence). CDR3 length equals 14 residues. The CDR3 region has the DNA TGTGCCAGCAGCTTCTTACAGGGGATGGGTGGCTACACCTTC. It yields the protein CASSFLQGMGGYTF.

This rearrangement joins TRBV14 to TRBJ2-1; TRBD1 agrees at 7 bases. The CDR3 runs 16 residues. V lost 2 bases, J lost 6 bases, and 10 bases stayed unmatched. The germline CDR1 and CDR2 sequences are SGHDN and FVKESK. CDR3 coding DNA: TGTGCCAGCAGCCAACCAACAGGGGCCTCAGGCAATGAGCAGTTCTTC. Translation: CASSQPTGASGNEQFF.

V and J are TRBV30 and TRBJ1-4; D is ambiguous. V was shortened by 1 base and J by 0 bases, with 9 bases between the two germline ends. The CDR3 covers 15 residues. Per the germline V gene, CDR1 is GTSNPN and CDR2 is SVGIG (reference sequence). CDR3 in amino acids: CAWSARAATNEKLFF. The CDR3 DNA reads TGTGCCTGGAGTGCCCGAGCGGCAACTAATGAAAAACTGTTTTTT.

The table lists this clone with a few counts. This rearrangement joins TRBV7-2 to TRBJ2-3; D is unresolved. This CDR3 has 15 amino acids. Trimming stripped 0 bases from V and 3 bases from J, with 10 bases between. The germline gives CDR1 SGHTA, CDR2 FQGNSA. The CDR3 DNA is TGTGCCAGCAGCTTAGCCGGGCTCCCAACAGATACGCAGTATTTT. This encodes CASSLAGLPTDTQYF.

A few counts support this clone. This CDR3 is CASSVPGGWVTTEAFF. CDR3 DNA: TGTGCCAGCAGCGTCCCAGGGGGCTGGGTAACCACTGAAGCTTTCTTT. The chain is built from TRBV7-9 and TRBJ1-1; 8 bases agree with TRBD1. The CDR3 has 16 residues. Germline lookup yields CDR1 SEHNR and CDR2 FQNEAQ (reference sequence). V lost 5 bases, J lost 4 bases, and 12 bases stayed unmatched.

In nucleotides, the CDR3 is TGTGCCAGCAGTTCCCCCGTCTTACGGACAGCCAACACTGAAGCTTTCTTT. As protein: CASSSPVLRTANTEAFF. The chain employs TRBV6-2 or TRBV6-3 and TRBJ1-1; D may be TRBD1 (6 bases). Trimming cost V 4 bases and J 2 bases, with 20 bases left between them. The CDR3 runs to 17 residues. CDR1 is MNHEY and CDR2 is SVGEGT in the germline V gene.

In DNA, the CDR3 is TGTGCCAGCAGTAAATACAGCGGGGGTCTATACGAGCAGTACTTC. Protein sequence: CASSKYSGGLYEQYF. The chain is built from TRBV6-5 and TRBJ2-7; 8 bases are shared with TRBD2. With 5 bases clipped from V and 4 bases from J, the junction kept 10 bases outside the gene matches. CDR1 and CDR2 (germline): MNHEY, SVGAGI. The CDR3 covers 15 residues.